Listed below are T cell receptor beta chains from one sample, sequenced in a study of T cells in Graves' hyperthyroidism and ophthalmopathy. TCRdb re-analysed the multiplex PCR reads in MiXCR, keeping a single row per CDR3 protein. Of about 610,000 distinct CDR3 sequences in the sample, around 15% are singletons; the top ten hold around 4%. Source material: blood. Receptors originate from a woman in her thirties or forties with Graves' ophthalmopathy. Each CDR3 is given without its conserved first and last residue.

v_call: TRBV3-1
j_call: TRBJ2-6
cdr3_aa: ASSQAAGANVLT

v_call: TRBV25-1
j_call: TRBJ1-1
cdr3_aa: ASSEWGDNTEAF

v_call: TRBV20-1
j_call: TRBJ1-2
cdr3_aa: SARVAGRLYGYT

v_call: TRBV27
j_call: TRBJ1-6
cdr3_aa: ASSLLTGIGQRSPLH

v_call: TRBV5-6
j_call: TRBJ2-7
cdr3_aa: ASSFPRDRGFEEQY

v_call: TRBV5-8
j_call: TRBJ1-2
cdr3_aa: ASSLVLHAGNGYT

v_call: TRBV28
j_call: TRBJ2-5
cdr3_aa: ASSSYLRTGGVVETQY

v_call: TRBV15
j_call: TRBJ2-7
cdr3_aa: ATRLAGGTYEQY

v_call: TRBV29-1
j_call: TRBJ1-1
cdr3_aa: SVWRTEAS

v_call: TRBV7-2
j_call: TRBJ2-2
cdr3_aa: ASSLTGGVTGELF

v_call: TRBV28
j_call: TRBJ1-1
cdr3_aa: ASSLGVDTEAF

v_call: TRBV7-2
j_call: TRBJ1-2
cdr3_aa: ASRRGAGDYGYT

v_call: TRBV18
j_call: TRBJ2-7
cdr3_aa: ASSRPPYEQY

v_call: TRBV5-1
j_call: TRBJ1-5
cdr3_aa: ASSLWGGEGQPQH

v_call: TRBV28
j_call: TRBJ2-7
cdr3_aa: ASSPPGLAGWEQY

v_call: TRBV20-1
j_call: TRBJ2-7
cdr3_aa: SARDPGLAGRYASYEQY

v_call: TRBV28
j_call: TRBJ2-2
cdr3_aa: ASSSAGWENTGELF

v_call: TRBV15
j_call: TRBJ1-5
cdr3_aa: ATSGAGGLPQH

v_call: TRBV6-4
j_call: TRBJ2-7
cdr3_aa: ASSDSPGQVSDEQY

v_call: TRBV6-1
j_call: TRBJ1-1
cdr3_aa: ASRQDRGMNTEAF

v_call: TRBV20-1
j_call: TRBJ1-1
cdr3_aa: SARGGESGTEAF

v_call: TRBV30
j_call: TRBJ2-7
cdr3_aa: AWSPGATYEQY

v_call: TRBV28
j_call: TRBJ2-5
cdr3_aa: ASSSPGGQETQY

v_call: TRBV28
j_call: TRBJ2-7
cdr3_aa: ASSFGGAGPYEQY

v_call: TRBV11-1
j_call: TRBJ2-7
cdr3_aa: ASSFGRTLGTYEQY

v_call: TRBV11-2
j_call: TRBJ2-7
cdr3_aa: ASSSIRDYYEQY

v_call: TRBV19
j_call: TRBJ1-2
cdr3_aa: ASRHNHGYT

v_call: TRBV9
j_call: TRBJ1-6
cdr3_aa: ASSAQTASNSPLH

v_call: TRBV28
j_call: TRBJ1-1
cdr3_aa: ASSLWEGREGNTEAF

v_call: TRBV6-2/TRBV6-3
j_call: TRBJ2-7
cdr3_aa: ASSPATGSAEQY

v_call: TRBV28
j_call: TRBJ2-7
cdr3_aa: ASSLEEYEQY

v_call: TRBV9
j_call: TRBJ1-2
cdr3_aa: ASSVGLGGDGYGYT

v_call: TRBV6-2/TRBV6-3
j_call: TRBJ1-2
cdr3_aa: ASSYSTGSGYT

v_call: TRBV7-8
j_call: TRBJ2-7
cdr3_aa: ASSLMGSQY

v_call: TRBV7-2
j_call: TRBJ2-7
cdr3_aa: ASSPRWGGYEQY

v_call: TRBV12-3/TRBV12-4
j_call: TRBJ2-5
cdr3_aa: ASRSDSQGTQY